This T cell receptor (beta chain) is from a study of T cell responses to AZD1222 COVID-19 vaccine. Overall study findings and caveats: Baseline seropositives among AZD1222 recipients totaled only 5 to 7. Most donors were white British, females outnumbered males, and clonal diversity was possibly underestimated.

Here immunoSEQ multiplex PCR was the method, and the copy in TCRdb shows in-frame clones only, minus some. The sample records 150,000 or so clones, about 91% being singletons. Trimming took off 0 bases at V and 4 bases at J, with 7 bases between the two ends. Germline V lookup: CDR1 SGHNT, CDR2 YENEEA. The CDR3 length is 13 residues. Points on this clone: Its matching antigen is unknown.

This specimen consisted of peripheral blood, obtained 28 days after the second AZD1222 dose. The rearrangement joins TRBV11-3 to TRBJ2-7, with a weak D call TRBD2 (5 bases). The origin of this receptor is an adult who received the AZD1222 COVID-19 vaccine. This CDR3 is CASSLDGGYEQYF. The DNA of the CDR3 is TGTGCCAGCAGCTTAGACGGCGGGTACGAGCAGTACTTC.